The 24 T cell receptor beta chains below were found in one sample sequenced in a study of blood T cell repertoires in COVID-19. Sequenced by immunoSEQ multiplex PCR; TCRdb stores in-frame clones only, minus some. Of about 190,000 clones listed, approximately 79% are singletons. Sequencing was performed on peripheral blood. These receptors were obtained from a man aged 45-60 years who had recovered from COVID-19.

The CDR3 loop reads CASSLYRGNTGELFF. In DNA form, the CDR3 reads TGTGCCAGCAGTTTATATAGGGGGAACACCGGGGAGCTGTTTTTT. This chain links TRBV27 with TRBJ2-2, with a possible D match to TRBD1 (5 bases). V gave up 1 base and J gave up 1 base, with 7 bases separating them. Germline CDR1 is MNHEY and CDR2 is SMNVEV (reference sequence). The CDR3 sequence is 15 residues long.

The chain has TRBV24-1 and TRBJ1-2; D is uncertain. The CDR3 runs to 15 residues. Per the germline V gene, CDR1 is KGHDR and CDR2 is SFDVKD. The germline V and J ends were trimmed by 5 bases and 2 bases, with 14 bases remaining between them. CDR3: CATSGSVGRNYGYTF. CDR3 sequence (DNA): TGTGCCACCAGTGGGTCGGTCGGGAGAAACTATGGCTACACCTTC.

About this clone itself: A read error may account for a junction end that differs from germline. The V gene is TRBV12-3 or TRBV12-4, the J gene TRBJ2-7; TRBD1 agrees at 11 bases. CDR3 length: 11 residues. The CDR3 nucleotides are TGTGCCAGCAGCAAAGGGGACAGGGGGAACTTC. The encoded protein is CASSKGDRGNF.

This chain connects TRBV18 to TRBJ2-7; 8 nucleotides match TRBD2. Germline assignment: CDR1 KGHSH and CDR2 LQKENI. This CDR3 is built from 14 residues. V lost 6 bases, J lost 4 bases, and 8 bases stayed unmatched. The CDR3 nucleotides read TGTGCCAGCTCCCCAGAGAGCGGGAGTTACGAGCAGTACTTC. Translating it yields CASSPESGSYEQYF.

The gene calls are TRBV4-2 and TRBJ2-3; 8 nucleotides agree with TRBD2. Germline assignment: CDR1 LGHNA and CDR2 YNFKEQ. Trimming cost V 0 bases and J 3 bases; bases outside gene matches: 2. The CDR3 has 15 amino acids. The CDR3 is CASSQDRGGTDTQYF. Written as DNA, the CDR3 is TGTGCCAGCAGCCAAGATCGGGGGGGGACAGATACGCAGTATTTT.

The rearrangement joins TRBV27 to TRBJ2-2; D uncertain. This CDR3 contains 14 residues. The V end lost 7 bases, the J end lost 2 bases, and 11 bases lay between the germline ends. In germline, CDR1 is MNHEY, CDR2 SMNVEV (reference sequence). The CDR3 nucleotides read TGTGCCAGCAACCTTAACAGAAACACCGGGGAGCTGTTTTTT. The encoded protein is CASNLNRNTGELFF.

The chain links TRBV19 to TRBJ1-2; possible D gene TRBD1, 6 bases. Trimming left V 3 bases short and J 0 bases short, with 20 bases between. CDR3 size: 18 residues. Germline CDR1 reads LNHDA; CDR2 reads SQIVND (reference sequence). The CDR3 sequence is CASSIPAGVYLTNYGYTF. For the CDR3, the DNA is TGTGCCAGTAGTATCCCAGCAGGGGTCTATCTAACTAACTATGGCTACACCTTC.

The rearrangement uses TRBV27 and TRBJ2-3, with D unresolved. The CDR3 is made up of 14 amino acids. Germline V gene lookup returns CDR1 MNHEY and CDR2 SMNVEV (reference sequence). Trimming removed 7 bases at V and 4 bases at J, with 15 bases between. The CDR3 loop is CASNLRSRPDTQYF. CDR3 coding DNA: TGTGCCAGCAACTTGCGGTCCCGGCCAGATACGCAGTATTTT.

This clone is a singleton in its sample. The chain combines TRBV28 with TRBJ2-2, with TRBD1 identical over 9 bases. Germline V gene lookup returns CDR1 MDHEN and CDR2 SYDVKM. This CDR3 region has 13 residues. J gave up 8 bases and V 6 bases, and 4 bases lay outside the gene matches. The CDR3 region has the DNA TGTGCCAGCAGAAACAGGGGGCAAGGGGAGCTGTTTTTT. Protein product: CASRNRGQGELFF.

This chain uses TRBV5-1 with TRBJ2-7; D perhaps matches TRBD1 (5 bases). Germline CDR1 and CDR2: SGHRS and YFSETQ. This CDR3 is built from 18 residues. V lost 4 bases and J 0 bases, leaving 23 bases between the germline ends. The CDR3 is CASSANLPTGASSYEQYF. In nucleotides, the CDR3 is TGCGCCAGCAGCGCGAACTTACCTACAGGTGCCAGCTCCTACGAGCAGTACTTC.

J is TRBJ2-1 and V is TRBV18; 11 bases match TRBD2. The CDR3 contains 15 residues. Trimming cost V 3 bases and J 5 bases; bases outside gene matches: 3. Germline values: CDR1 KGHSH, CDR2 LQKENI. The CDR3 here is CASSPRLAGHNEQFF. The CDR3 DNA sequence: TGTGCCAGCTCACCGCGACTAGCGGGACACAATGAGCAGTTCTTC.

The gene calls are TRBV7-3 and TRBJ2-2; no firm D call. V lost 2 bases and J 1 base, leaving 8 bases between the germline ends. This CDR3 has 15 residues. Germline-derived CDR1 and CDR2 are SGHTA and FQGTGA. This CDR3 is CASSLLAQNTGELFF. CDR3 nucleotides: TGTGCCAGCAGCTTATTAGCCCAGAACACCGGGGAGCTGTTTTTT.

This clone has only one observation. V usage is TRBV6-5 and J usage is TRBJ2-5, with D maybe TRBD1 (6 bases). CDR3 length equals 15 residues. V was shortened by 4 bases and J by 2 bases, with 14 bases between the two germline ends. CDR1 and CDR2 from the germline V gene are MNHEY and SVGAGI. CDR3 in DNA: TGTGCCAGCAGTTCTAGCCCGGACAGACAAGAGACCCAGTACTTC. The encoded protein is CASSSSPDRQETQYF.

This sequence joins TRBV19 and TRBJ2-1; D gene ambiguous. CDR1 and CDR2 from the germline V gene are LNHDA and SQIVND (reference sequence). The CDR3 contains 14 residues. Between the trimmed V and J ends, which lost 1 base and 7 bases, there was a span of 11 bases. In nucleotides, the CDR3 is TGTGCCAGTAGTATAGTTGCTATCCAAAATGAGCAGTTCTTC. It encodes CASSIVAIQNEQFF.

CDR3 loop: CASSSHRASNQPQHF. CDR3 nucleotides: TGTGCCAGCAGTTCCCACAGGGCTAGCAATCAGCCCCAGCATTTT. The chain is built from TRBV6-5 and TRBJ1-5; weak D call: TRBD1 (6 bases). The germline V gene encodes CDR1 MNHEY and CDR2 SVGAGI. The length of the CDR3 is 15 residues. Trimming pared 4 bases from V and 0 bases from J, leaving 10 bases between.

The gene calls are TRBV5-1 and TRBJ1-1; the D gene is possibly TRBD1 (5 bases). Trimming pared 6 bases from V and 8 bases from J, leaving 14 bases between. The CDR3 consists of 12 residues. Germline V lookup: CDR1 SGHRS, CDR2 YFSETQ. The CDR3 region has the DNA TGCGCCAGCACAGGGAATGCGAAGGAAGCTTTCTTT. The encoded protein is CASTGNAKEAFF.

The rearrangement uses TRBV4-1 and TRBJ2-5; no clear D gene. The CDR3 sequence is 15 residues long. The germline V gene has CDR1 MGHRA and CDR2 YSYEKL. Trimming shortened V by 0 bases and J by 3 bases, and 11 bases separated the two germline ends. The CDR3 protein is CASSQEGQAKETQYF. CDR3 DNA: TGCGCCAGCAGCCAAGAGGGCCAGGCTAAAGAGACCCAGTACTTC.

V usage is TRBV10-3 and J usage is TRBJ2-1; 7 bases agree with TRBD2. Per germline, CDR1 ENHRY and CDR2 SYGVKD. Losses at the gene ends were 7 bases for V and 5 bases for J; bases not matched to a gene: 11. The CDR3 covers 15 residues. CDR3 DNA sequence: TGTGCCATCACCCCGGGTCTAGCGGAAAACAATGAGCAGTTCTTC. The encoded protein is CAITPGLAENNEQFF.

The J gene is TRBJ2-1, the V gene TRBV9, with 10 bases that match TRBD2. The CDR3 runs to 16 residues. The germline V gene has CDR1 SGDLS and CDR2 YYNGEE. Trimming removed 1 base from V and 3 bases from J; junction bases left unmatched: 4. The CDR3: CASSVRTSGYYNEQFF. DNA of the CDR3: TGTGCCAGCAGCGTACGGACTAGCGGCTACTACAATGAGCAGTTCTTC.

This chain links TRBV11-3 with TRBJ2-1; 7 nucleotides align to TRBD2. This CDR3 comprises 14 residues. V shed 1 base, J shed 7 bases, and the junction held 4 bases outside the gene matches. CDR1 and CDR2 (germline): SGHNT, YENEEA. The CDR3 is CASSLAGLVNEQFF. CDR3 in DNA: TGTGCCAGCAGCTTAGCCGGACTAGTGAATGAGCAGTTCTTC. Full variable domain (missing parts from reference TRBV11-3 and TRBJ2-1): EAGVVQSPRYKIIEKKQPVAFWCNPISGHNTLYWYLQNLGQGPELLIRYENEEAVDDSQLPKDRFSAERLKGVDSTLKIQPAELGDSAVYLCASSLAGLVNEQFFGPGTRLTVL.

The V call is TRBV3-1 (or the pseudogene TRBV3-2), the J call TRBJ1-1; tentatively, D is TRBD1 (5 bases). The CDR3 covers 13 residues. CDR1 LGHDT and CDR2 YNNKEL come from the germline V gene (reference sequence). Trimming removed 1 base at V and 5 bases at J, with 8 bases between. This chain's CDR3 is CASSQGRETEAFF. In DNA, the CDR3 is TGTGCCAGCAGCCAAGGCAGGGAAACTGAAGCTTTCTTT.

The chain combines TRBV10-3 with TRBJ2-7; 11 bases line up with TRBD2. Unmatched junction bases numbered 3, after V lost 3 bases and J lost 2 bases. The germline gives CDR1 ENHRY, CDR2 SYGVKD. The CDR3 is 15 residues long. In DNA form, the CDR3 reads TGTGCCATCAGTGATCCGGGACTAGCGGCCTACGAGCAGTACTTC. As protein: CAISDPGLAAYEQYF.

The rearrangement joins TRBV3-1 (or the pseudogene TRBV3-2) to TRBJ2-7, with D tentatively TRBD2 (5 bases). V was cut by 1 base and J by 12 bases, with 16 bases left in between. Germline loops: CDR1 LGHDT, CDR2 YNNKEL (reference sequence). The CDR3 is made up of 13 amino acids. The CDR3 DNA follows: TGTGCCAGCAGCCAAGGGACCTCGGGGTCGGCGTACTTC. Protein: CASSQGTSGSAYF.

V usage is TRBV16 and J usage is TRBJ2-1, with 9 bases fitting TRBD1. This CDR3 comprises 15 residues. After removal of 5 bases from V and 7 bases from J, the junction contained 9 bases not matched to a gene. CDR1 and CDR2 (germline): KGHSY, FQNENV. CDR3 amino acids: CASSKGQGGWNEQFF. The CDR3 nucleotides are TGTGCCAGCAGCAAGGGACAGGGTGGTTGGAATGAGCAGTTCTTC.